A single sample is the source of the 25 T cell receptor beta chains below, sequenced in a study of vaccination and CD4 T cells after COVID-19. As to treatment: roughly ten-day PBMC culture with coronavirus spike peptide pools or control peptides (ViraFEST assay). These receptors have no identified antigens. Cultured CD4+ T-cell DNA underwent Oncomine TCR Beta short-read sequencing. TCRdb re-called the PCR reads through MiXCR, storing one row per CDR3 protein. The table records about 20,000 distinct CDR3 sequences, over 50% of them present only once. The sequenced material came from CD4+ T cells from blood, cultured in vitro. The receptors shown here come from a human donor who had recovered from COVID-19.

The rearrangement joins TRBV27 to TRBJ2-2, with D tentatively TRBD2 (6 bases). Trimming took 7 bases from V and 0 from J, leaving 15 bases between them. The CDR3 covers 16 residues. Germline V gene data show CDR1 as MNHEY and CDR2 as SMNVEV (reference sequence). DNA of the CDR3: TGTGCCAGCAATTCCCTAGCGCTAGCGAACACCGGGGAGCTGTTTTTT. Translated: CASNSLALANTGELFF.

CDR3 in amino acids: CASSQTGTVNTEAFF. Written as DNA, the CDR3 is TGTGCCAGCAGCCAAACCGGGACAGTGAACACTGAAGCTTTCTTT. V usage is TRBV11-1 and J usage is TRBJ1-1; 7 bases match TRBD1. The V and J ends lost 5 bases and 0 bases, in that order; junction bases with no gene match: 6. The CDR3 contains 15 residues. Germline assignment: CDR1 SGHAT and CDR2 FQDESV (reference sequence).

This clonotype was detected a few times. The chain carries TRBV15 and TRBJ2-2, with unresolved D. V was pared by 0 bases and J by 7 bases, with 6 bases between. This CDR3 comprises 13 residues. The germline V gene encodes CDR1 LNHNV and CDR2 YYDKDF (reference sequence). CDR3 sequence (DNA): TGTGCCACCAGCAGAGAGCCGTTCGGGGAGCTGTTTTTT. Translation gives CATSREPFGELFF.

In this sample, this clonotype turned up a few times. V and J are TRBV7-9 and TRBJ1-4; TRBD1 matches 7 bases. Germline CDR1 and CDR2: SEHNR and FQNEAQ (reference sequence). With 5 bases clipped from V and 4 bases from J, the junction kept 7 bases outside the gene matches. The CDR3 has 15 amino acids. The CDR3 DNA reads TGTGCCAGCAGCCCCGAGGGGGCGCGTAATGAAAAACTGTTTTTT. As protein: CASSPEGARNEKLFF.

In DNA form, the CDR3 reads TGTGCCAGCAGCGTAGGGGCTAGCGGGGGGCCGCGGGAGACCCAGTACTTC. This codes for CASSVGASGGPRETQYF. The chain carries TRBV9 and TRBJ2-5, with 11 bases aligning to TRBD2. Per the germline V gene, CDR1 is SGDLS and CDR2 is YYNGEE. J gave up 5 bases and V 0 bases, and 9 bases lay outside the gene matches. The CDR3 has 17 residues.

This chain links TRBV7-2 with TRBJ2-2; TRBD1 aligns across 7 bases. The CDR3 has 15 amino acids. The V gene end was trimmed by 5 bases and the J gene end by 1 base; junction bases not matched to a gene: 4. Germline CDR1 and CDR2: SGHTA and FQGNSA. CDR3 sequence (DNA): TGTGCCAGCAGCCCACGGACAGGGAACACCGGGGAGCTGTTTTTT. It encodes CASSPRTGNTGELFF. Variable domain in full (rest from reference TRBV7-2 and TRBJ2-2): GAGVSQSPSNKVTEKGKDVELRCDPISGHTALYWYRQSLGQGLEFLIYFQGNSAPDKSGLPSDRFSAERTGGSVSTLTIQRTQQEDSAVYLCASSPRTGNTGELFFGEGSRLTVL.

CDR3 amino acids: CASSPLDRGNYGYTF. The CDR3 coding sequence is TGTGCCAGCAGTCCATTGGACAGGGGCAACTATGGCTACACCTTC. The rearrangement joins TRBV27 to TRBJ1-2, with 9 positions matching TRBD1. From germline, CDR1 is MNHEY and CDR2 SMNVEV (reference sequence). The CDR3 spans 15 residues. J was trimmed by 2 bases and V by 5 bases; bases with no gene match: 6.

This clonotype was observed a few times. The chain recombines TRBV20-1 with TRBJ1-2; TRBD1 matches at 10 bases. The CDR3 length is 15 residues. Germline CDR1 is DFQATT and CDR2 is SNEGSKA (reference sequence). V was clipped by 3 bases and J by 6 bases; unmatched bases: 10. CDR3 sequence: CSARGDRGISDGYTF. The CDR3 bases are TGCAGTGCTAGGGGGGACAGGGGAATTTCAGATGGCTACACCTTC.

The genes are TRBV5-1 and TRBJ1-2, with 12 bases matching TRBD1. Germline lookup yields CDR1 SGHRS and CDR2 YFSETQ. J gave up 4 bases and V 4 bases, and 5 bases lay outside the gene matches. The CDR3 contains 15 residues. The CDR3 here is CASSLGTGGGYGYTF. The CDR3 DNA is TGCGCCAGCAGCCTCGGGACAGGGGGCGGCTATGGCTACACCTTC.

V usage is TRBV19 and J usage is TRBJ1-1, with 11 bases fitting TRBD1. The CDR3 consists of 15 residues. The junction had 3 bases not matched to a gene; V was cut back by 2 bases and J by 4 bases. CDR1 and CDR2 from the germline V gene are LNHDA and SQIVND (reference sequence). The DNA for the CDR3 is TGTGCCAGTAGTATAAGGGGACAGGGGGGCACTGAAGCTTTCTTT. It yields the protein CASSIRGQGGTEAFF.

The chain carries TRBV12-3 or TRBV12-4 and TRBJ2-2; 11 nucleotides agree with TRBD2. CDR3 length: 18 residues. The V and J ends lost 1 base and 7 bases, in that order; junction bases with no gene match: 11. The CDR3 here is CASSLGGIAGGYVGELFF. CDR3 nucleotides: TGTGCCAGCAGTTTAGGAGGCATAGCGGGGGGGTACGTCGGGGAGCTGTTTTTT.

This clonotype was found a few times. The rearrangement links TRBV27 to TRBJ1-3; D not certain. V was shortened by 6 bases and J by 4 bases, with 10 bases between the two germline ends. The CDR3 runs to 13 residues. The germline V gene encodes CDR1 MNHEY and CDR2 SMNVEV (reference sequence). The CDR3 sequence is CASSSTRGNTIYF. CDR3 DNA: TGTGCCAGCAGCAGTACTCGCGGAAACACCATATATTTT.

The chain employs TRBV20-1 and TRBJ1-4; D is undetermined. CDR3 length equals 13 residues. Trimming removed 6 bases from V and 4 bases from J, with 12 bases in between. Per germline, CDR1 DFQATT and CDR2 SNEGSKA (reference sequence). CDR3 DNA sequence: TGCAGTGCCCAAGGCAGACATAATGAAAAACTGTTTTTT. Protein product: CSAQGRHNEKLFF.

This clonotype was seen a few times. The rearrangement links TRBV19 to TRBJ1-2, with a possible D match to TRBD1 (6 bases). Trimming stripped 3 bases from V and 4 bases from J, with 21 bases between. Germline V lookup: CDR1 LNHDA, CDR2 SQIVND (reference sequence). The CDR3 runs to 17 residues. The CDR3 bases are TGTGCCAGTAGTATGGGCCGCAGGGGTGTTTCTTCCTATGGCTACACCTTC. This translates into CASSMGRRGVSSYGYTF.

This clonotype was counted only a few times. J is TRBJ2-5 and V is TRBV28, with 7 bases fitting TRBD2. The junction had 11 bases not matched to a gene; V was cut back by 6 bases and J by 4 bases. CDR3 length: 15 residues. The germline gives CDR1 MDHEN, CDR2 SYDVKM. The CDR3 coding sequence is TGTGCCAGCAGCCGAGGGGAGGGTGGGGGAGAGACCCAGTACTTC. Translating gives CASSRGEGGGETQYF.

This clonotype came up a few times. The chain couples TRBV28 to TRBJ1-1, with TRBD1 as a possible D gene (5 bases). The V end was cut by 6 bases, the J end by 8 bases, with 16 bases between. Germline V lookup: CDR1 MDHEN, CDR2 SYDVKM. The CDR3 loop spans 13 amino acids. Here the CDR3 reads CASRTTLKGEAFF. The CDR3 DNA is TGTGCCAGCAGGACTACCCTGAAGGGGGAAGCTTTCTTT.

This chain connects TRBV24-1 to TRBJ2-1; 11 nucleotides align to TRBD2. This CDR3 comprises 17 residues. Germline-derived CDR1 and CDR2 are KGHDR and SFDVKD. V was pared by 3 bases and J by 5 bases, with 8 bases of the junction left unmatched. The CDR3 sequence is CATSDGGLAETHNEQFF. The CDR3 DNA reads as TGTGCCACCAGTGATGGGGGACTAGCGGAGACCCACAATGAGCAGTTCTTC.

The V gene is TRBV28, the J gene TRBJ1-5; D gene ambiguous. V was trimmed by 5 bases and J by 1 base, leaving 12 bases between them. Germline V CDR1 and CDR2: MDHEN, SYDVKM. The CDR3 runs to 15 residues. Here the CDR3 DNA reads TGTGCCAGCAGTCGTAGTCGTGGGAGCAATCAGCCCCAGCATTTT. It specifies CASSRSRGSNQPQHF.

The chain joins TRBV27 to TRBJ2-1; 9 bases map to TRBD2. The CDR3 sequence is 13 residues long. The V gene end was trimmed by 5 bases and the J gene end by 10 bases; junction bases not matched to a gene: 6. The germline CDR1 and CDR2 sequences are MNHEY and SMNVEV (reference sequence). CDR3 region: CASSIPLAGEQFF. For the CDR3, the DNA is TGTGCCAGCAGTATCCCTCTAGCGGGAGAGCAGTTCTTC.

The count of this clonotype is one. This rearrangement joins TRBV18 to TRBJ1-2, with D unclear. The CDR3 has 13 residues. Germline assignment: CDR1 KGHSH and CDR2 LQKENI. The V end lost 3 bases, the J end lost 8 bases, and 13 bases lay between the germline ends. The CDR3 DNA reads TGTGCCAGCTCACCTGACTACCCCAACGGCTACACCTTC. It is translated as CASSPDYPNGYTF.

This rearrangement joins TRBV19 to TRBJ2-2; 10 bases are a match to TRBD1. Germline assignment: CDR1 LNHDA and CDR2 SQIVND (reference sequence). The J segment lost 4 bases and the V segment lost 9 bases, leaving 8 bases of the junction unmatched. The CDR3 runs to 15 residues. In nucleotides, the CDR3 is TGTGCCAGCTTCGACAGGGGGCGAGGCACCGGGGAGCTGTTTTTT. The encoded protein is CASFDRGRGTGELFF.

This sequence joins TRBV2 and TRBJ1-2; unclear D gene. Trimming took 5 bases from V and 7 from J, leaving 11 bases between them. Germline loops: CDR1 SNHLY, CDR2 FYNNEI. The CDR3 has 12 amino acids. In DNA form, the CDR3 reads TGTGCCAGCAGTACCAGTAAAGGTGGCTACACCTTC. This codes for CASSTSKGGYTF.

This clonotype was observed a few times. The chain has TRBV6-2 or TRBV6-3 and TRBJ2-3, with 10 bases identical to TRBD1. With 0 bases clipped from V and 8 bases from J, the junction kept 11 bases outside the gene matches. Per germline, CDR1 MNHEY and CDR2 SVGEGT. The CDR3 contains 17 residues. The CDR3 nucleotides read TGTGCCAGCAGTTACTCGGGGGACAGGGGCCCCCTTGGTACGCAGTATTTT. Protein sequence: CASSYSGDRGPLGTQYF.

The gene calls are TRBV7-9 and TRBJ2-3; 8 bases are shared with TRBD2. CDR1 and CDR2 (germline): SEHNR, FQNEAQ (reference sequence). This CDR3 is built from 16 residues. Germline trimming cut 6 bases from V and 0 bases from J; bases unmatched to any gene: 8. DNA for the CDR3: TGTGCCAGCAGACCCCTAGCGGGCGCTAGCACAGATACGCAGTATTTT. This sequence encodes CASRPLAGASTDTQYF.

The chain employs TRBV7-9 and TRBJ2-1; D unclear. Germline V gene lookup returns CDR1 SEHNR and CDR2 FQNEAQ (reference sequence). The CDR3 is made up of 17 amino acids. V lost 5 bases and J lost 0, with 17 bases in between. CDR3 sequence (DNA): TGTGCCAGCAGCCTCTGGGGTTCGAGGAGCTCCTACAATGAGCAGTTCTTC. Protein product: CASSLWGSRSSYNEQFF.